The entry below gives a single T cell receptor beta chain sequence along with its context. What it binds is unknown. This entry belongs to a study of cytomegalovirus exposure and HLA in healthy donors. Findings and caveats of the study: CMV serostatus stood as the only immune exposure information on hand.

Researchers ran the PCR with 60 Vbeta and 13 Jbeta primers. Profiled with immunoSEQ multiplex PCR; TCRdb holds only in-frame clones, not every one. In all, the sample yields around 130,000 clones. Germline V gene sequence: CDR1 MNHEY, CDR2 SMNVEV (reference sequence). The CDR3 has 15 amino acids. V shed 10 bases, J shed 0 bases, and the junction held 9 bases outside the gene matches. The V and J genes are TRBV27 and TRBJ2-1; 7 bases line up with TRBD1. The sample taken for sequencing was PBMCs. The TCR comes from a woman aged 40 to 55 in good health and CMV-seronegative. CDR3 protein: CATSGGRTSYNEQFF. The CDR3 DNA is TGTGCCACATCAGGGGGTCGCACCTCCTACAATGAGCAGTTCTTC.